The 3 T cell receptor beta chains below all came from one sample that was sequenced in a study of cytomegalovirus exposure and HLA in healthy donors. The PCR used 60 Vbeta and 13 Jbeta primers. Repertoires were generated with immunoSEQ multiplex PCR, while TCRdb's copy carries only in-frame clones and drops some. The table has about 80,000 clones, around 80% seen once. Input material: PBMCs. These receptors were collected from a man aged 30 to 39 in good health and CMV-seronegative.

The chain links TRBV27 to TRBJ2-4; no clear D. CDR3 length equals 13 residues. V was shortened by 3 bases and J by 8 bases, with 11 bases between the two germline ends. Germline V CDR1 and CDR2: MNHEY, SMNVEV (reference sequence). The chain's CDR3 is CASSFVPRDIQYF. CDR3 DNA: TGTGCCAGCAGTTTCGTGCCACGAGACATTCAGTACTTC.

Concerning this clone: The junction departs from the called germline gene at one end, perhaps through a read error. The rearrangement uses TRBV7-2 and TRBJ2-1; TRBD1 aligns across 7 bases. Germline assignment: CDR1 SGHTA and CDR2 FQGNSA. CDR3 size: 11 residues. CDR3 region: CASSFRGTKLF. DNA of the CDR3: TGTGCCAGCAGCTTCAGGGGGACAAAACTCTTC.

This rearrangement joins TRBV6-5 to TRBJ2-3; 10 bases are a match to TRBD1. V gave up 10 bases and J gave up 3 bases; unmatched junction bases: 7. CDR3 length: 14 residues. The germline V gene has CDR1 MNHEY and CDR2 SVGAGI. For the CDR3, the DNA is TGTGCCACTGGGACAGGGGTGTCGACAGATACGCAGTATTTT. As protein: CATGTGVSTDTQYF.